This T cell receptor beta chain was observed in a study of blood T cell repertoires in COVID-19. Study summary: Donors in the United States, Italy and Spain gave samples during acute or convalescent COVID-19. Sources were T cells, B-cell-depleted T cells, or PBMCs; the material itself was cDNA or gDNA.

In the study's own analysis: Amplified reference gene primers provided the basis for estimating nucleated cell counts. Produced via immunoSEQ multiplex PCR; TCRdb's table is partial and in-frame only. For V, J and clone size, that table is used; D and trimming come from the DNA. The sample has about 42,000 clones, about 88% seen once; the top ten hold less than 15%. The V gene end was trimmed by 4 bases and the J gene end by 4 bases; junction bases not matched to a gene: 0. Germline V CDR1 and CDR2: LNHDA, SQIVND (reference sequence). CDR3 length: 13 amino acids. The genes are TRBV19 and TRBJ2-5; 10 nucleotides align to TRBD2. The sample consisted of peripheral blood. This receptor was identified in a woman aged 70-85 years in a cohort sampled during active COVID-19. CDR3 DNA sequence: TGTGCCAGTAGTACTAGCGGGAGAGAGACCCAGTACTTC. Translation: CASSTSGRETQYF.